This T cell receptor beta chain was sequenced during a study of OX40 agonist ivuxolimab in advanced cancers. Study-wide findings and caveats: The authors also found low normalized T-cell clonal expansion in some nonresponders.

Method: immunoSEQ multiplex PCR; TCRdb's copy keeps in-frame clones and lacks some. The sample holds 99,000 or so clones, more than 85% seen once. Details on this clone: Its antigen is unknown.

In germline, CDR1 is SQVTM, CDR2 ANQGSEA. Trimming took 4 bases from V and 0 from J, leaving 9 bases between them. The CDR3 is made up of 13 amino acids. The V and J genes are TRBV29-1 and TRBJ1-2; D is ambiguous. The sequencing here drew on CD4+ or CD8+ T cells sorted from blood, taken in a trial of the OX40 agonist ivuxolimab. The sequence derives from an adult with an advanced solid tumor such as melanoma, head and neck, liver or kidney cancer. The CDR3 DNA follows: TGCAGCGTTGTTTTTTCCTCTAACTATGGCTACACCTTC. The encoded protein is CSVVFSSNYGYTF.